This T cell receptor (beta chain) was retrieved from a study of PD-L1 blockade in urothelial cancer. Study-wide context: Across blood samples, T cells had a median count of roughly 140,000.

In its sample, this clone was seen once. Germline assignment: CDR1 SGHRS and CDR2 YFSETQ. The length of the CDR3 is 14 residues. V lost 5 bases, J lost 0 bases, and 6 bases lay in between. This table comes from immunoSEQ multiplex PCR, and its TCRdb copy is limited to in-frame clones, with some not included. In the table there are fewer than 45,000 clones, roughly four fifths of which are singletons. The receptor was isolated from a man aged 65 to 79 with urothelial cancer. The specimen was PBMCs, collected around atezolizumab (anti-PD-L1) treatment. This chain uses TRBV5-1 with TRBJ1-6; D gene ambiguous. The CDR3: CASRSFSYNSPLHF. The CDR3 nucleotides are TGCGCCAGCAGGTCATTCTCCTATAATTCACCCCTCCACTTT.